These 10 T cell receptor beta chains were all obtained from the same sample, sequenced in a study of naive and memory T cell subsets. Four PCR rounds used nested alpha and beta constant region primers plus the SP2 primer. From the 5' RACE reads, TCRdb called clonotypes with MiXCR, one entry per CDR3 protein. Of approximately 58,000 distinct CDR3 sequences listed, roughly 6.7% are singletons. The library had UMIs added by 3' ligation of an oligonucleotide to TCR cDNA. These receptors came from a male donor in good health.

This clonotype was recorded many times. The V call is TRBV19, the J call TRBJ1-1; D is undetermined. Germline V gene sequence: CDR1 LNHDA, CDR2 SQIVND (reference sequence). The CDR3 is made up of 16 amino acids. Trimming left V 3 bases short and J 1 base short, with 15 bases between. The CDR3 protein is CASSMRLEGSNTEAFF. The CDR3, as DNA: TGTGCCAGTAGTATGCGGTTAGAGGGCTCGAACACTGAAGCTTTCTTT.

V gene TRBV19 combines with J gene TRBJ2-1; D is possibly TRBD1 (6 bases). The CDR3 consists of 15 residues. Germline V gene data show CDR1 as LNHDA and CDR2 as SQIVND (reference sequence). Deletions cut 5 bases from V and 1 base from J, with 12 bases between. CDR3 DNA sequence: TGTGCCAGTAGTGAGGGGGTCGGTTCCTACAATGAGCAGTTCTTC. This encodes CASSEGVGSYNEQFF.

This clonotype was picked up many times. The CDR3, as DNA: TGTGCCAGCAGCTTAATACCCGGCACTGAAGCTTTCTTT. This sequence encodes CASSLIPGTEAFF. The V call is TRBV5-5, the J call TRBJ1-1; D uncertain. V lost 2 bases and J lost 4, with 9 bases in between. The CDR3 is 13 residues long. Germline V gene sequence: CDR1 SGHKS, CDR2 YYEKEE (reference sequence).

The chain couples TRBV5-1 to TRBJ2-3; 10 bases map to TRBD2. The V segment lost 4 bases and the J segment 5 bases; nucleotides outside the gene matches: 4. The germline V gene has CDR1 SGHRS and CDR2 YFSETQ. The CDR3 has 14 residues. As DNA, the CDR3 is TGCGCCAGCAGCACAGGACTAGCGGAAGATACGCAGTATTTT. It codes for CASSTGLAEDTQYF.

The chain carries TRBV6-5 and TRBJ2-3; 14 positions agree with TRBD2. Germline V gives CDR1 MNHEY, CDR2 SVGAGI. V was clipped by 5 bases and J by 7 bases; unmatched bases: 5. The CDR3 covers 15 residues. The CDR3 sequence: CASSLRTSGGNTQYF. CDR3 sequence (DNA): TGTGCCAGCAGTCTTCGGACTAGCGGGGGGAATACGCAGTATTTT.

V usage is TRBV29-1 and J usage is TRBJ2-1; D perhaps matches TRBD2 (6 bases). Germline V lookup: CDR1 SQVTM, CDR2 ANQGSEA. With 3 bases removed from V and 2 bases from J, the gap between germline ends came to 8 bases. The length of the CDR3 is 13 residues. In nucleotides, the CDR3 is TGCAGCGTTGAGCGGGGAACCTACAATGAGCAGTTCTTC. It is translated as CSVERGTYNEQFF.

This clonotype was detected only a few times. V usage is TRBV19 and J usage is TRBJ2-2; 8 bases are shared with TRBD1. V was clipped by 4 bases and J by 6 bases; unmatched bases: 10. CDR1 and CDR2 from the germline V gene are LNHDA and SQIVND (reference sequence). The CDR3 consists of 16 residues. CDR3 in DNA: TGTGCCAGTAGTAAAGGGGGGACAGGAGGTTCCGGGGAGCTGTTTTTT. This translates into CASSKGGTGGSGELFF.

This clonotype was seen repeatedly, ten times or more. The chain uses TRBV7-7 and TRBJ2-3; 9 nucleotides agree with TRBD1. The CDR3 consists of 15 residues. V was clipped by 3 bases and J by 0 bases; unmatched bases: 1. Per the germline V gene, CDR1 is SSHAT and CDR2 is FNYEAQ (reference sequence). The CDR3 coding sequence is TGTGCCAGCAGCTTGGGACAGGGAAGCACAGATACGCAGTATTTT. This translates into CASSLGQGSTDTQYF.

The rearrangement links TRBV12-3 or TRBV12-4 to TRBJ1-1; 12 bases fit TRBD1. The CDR3 contains 14 residues. The junction had 6 bases not matched to a gene; V was cut back by 7 bases and J by 6 bases. The DNA of the CDR3 is TGTGCCAGCACCCCGGGACAGGGGGCTCCTGAAGCTTTCTTT. Protein sequence: CASTPGQGAPEAFF.

Comment on this clonotype: The junction differs from germline at one of its ends, possibly a read error. The V and J genes are TRBV12-3 or TRBV12-4 and TRBJ1-1, with D unclear. This CDR3 has 14 residues. The CDR3 here is CESMPTGGNTEDLF. CDR3 coding DNA: TGTGAAAGCATGCCTACGGGAGGGAACACTGAAGATTTATTT.